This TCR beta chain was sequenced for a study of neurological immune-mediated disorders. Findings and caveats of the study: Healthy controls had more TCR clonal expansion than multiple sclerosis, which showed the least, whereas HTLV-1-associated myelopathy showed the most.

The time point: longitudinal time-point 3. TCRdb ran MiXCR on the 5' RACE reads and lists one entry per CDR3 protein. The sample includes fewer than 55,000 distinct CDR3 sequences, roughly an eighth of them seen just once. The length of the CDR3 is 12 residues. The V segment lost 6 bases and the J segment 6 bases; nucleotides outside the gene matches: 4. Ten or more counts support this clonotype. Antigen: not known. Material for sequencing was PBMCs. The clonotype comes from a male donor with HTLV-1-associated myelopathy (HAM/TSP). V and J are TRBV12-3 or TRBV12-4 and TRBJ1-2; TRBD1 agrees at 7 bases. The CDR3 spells CASSGTAHGYTF. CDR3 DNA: TGTGCCAGCAGCGGGACAGCACATGGCTACACCTTC.